This T cell receptor beta chain derives from a study of low-dose radiotherapy and immunotherapy resistance in tumors. This clonotype was counted many times. Indicated time point: after trial treatment. Treatment defined: LDRT plus nivolumab, ipilimumab, low-dose cyclophosphamide and aspirin (RACIN trial). Nivolumab, ipilimumab, aspirin, low-dose cyclophosphamide and low-dose radiotherapy were all administered to the donors. Covering alpha and beta chains, TRAV- and TRBV-specific primers were used for the first-strand cDNA. TCR amplification used about 18 PCR cycles, a constant-region primer and a V-primer adapter. TCRdb re-called the reads with MiXCR, one entry per CDR3 protein. The repertoire holds 95,000 to 100,000 distinct CDR3 sequences, with less than 25% as singletons. The germline CDR1 and CDR2 sequences are SGHTA and FQGNSA. Trimming removed 5 bases from V and 2 bases from J, with 17 bases in between. There are 16 residues in the CDR3.

The chain is built from TRBV7-2 and TRBJ2-3; perhaps TRBD2 as D (6 bases). Here the sequenced sample was PBMCs, taken after low-dose radiotherapy plus immunotherapy. The receptor comes from a male donor with prostate cancer. Here the CDR3 reads CASSRPLREITDTQYF. CDR3 DNA: TGTGCCAGCAGCCGACCCCTTCGGGAGATCACAGATACGCAGTATTTT.